What follows is one T cell receptor (beta chain) and its context. Its antigen remains unknown. At one end, the junction sequence differs from germline, possibly due to a read error. This sample is part of a study of shared clonotypes between healthy human individuals. Findings and limits, study-wide: The generation probabilities recorded for non-shared clonotypes fell below those of clonotypes shared by all four donors.

Genomic DNA of every subset was divided equally among multiple immunoSEQ plates. Assay used: immunoSEQ multiplex PCR; TCRdb lists only in-frame clones, some missing. The table includes under 2,500,000 clones, more than 90% detected once. The germline V gene encodes CDR1 SGHRS and CDR2 YFSETQ. The CDR3 totals 14 residues. The genes are TRBV5-1 and TRBJ1-4; D remains unclear. The clonotype was recovered from a young man in good health. Sequenced: naive CD4+ T cells sorted from blood. This sample's subset: CD45RA+ positively selected. In DNA, the CDR3 is TGCGCCAGCACCTTGGGGTTAGTGAATGAAAAACTGTTTTTT. Translation: CASTLGLVNEKLFF.